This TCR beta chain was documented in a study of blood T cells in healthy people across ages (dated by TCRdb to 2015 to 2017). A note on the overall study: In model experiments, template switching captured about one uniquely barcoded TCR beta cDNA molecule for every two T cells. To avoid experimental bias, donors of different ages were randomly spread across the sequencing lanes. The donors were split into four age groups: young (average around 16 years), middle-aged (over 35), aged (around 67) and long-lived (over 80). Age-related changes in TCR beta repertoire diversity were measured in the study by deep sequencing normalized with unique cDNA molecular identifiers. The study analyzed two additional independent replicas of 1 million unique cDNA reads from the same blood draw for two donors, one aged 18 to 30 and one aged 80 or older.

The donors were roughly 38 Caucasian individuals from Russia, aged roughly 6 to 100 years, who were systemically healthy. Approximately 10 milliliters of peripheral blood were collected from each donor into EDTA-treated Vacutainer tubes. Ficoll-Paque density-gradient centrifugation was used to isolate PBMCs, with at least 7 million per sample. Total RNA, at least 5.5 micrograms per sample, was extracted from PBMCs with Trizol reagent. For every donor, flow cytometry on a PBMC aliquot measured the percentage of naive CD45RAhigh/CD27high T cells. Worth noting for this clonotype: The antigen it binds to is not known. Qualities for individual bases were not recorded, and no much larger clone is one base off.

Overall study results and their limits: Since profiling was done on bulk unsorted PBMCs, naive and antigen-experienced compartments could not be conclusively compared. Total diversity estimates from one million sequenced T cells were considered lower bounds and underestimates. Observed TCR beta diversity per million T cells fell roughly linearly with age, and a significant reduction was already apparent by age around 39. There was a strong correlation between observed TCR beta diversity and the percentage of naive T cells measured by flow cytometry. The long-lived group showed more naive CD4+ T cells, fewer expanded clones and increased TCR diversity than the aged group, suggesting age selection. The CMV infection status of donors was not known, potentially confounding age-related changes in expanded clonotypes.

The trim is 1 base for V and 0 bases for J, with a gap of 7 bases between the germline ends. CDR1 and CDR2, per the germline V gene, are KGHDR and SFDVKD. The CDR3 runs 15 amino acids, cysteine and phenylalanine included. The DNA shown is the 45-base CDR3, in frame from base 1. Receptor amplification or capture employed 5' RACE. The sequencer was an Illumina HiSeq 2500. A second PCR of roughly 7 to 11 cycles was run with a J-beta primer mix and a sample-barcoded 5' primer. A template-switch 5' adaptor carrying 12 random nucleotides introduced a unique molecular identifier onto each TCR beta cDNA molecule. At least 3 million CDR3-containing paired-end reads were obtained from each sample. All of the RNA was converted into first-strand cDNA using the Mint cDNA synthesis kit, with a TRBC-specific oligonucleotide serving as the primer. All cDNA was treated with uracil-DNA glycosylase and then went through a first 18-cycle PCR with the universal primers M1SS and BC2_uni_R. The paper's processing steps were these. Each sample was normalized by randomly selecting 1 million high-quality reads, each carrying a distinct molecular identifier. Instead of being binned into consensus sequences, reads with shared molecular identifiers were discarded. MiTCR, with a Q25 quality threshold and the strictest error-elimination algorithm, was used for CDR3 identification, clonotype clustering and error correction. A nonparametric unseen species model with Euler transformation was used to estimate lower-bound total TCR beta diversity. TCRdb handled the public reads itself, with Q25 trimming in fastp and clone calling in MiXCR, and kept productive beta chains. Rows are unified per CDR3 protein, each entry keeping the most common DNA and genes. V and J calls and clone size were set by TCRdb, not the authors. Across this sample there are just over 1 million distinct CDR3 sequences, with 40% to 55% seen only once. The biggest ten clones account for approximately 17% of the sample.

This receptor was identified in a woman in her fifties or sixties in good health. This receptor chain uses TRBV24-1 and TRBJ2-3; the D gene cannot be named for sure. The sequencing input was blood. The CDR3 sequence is CATSDLERSTDTQYF. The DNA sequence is TGTGCCACCAGTGATTTAGAGAGGAGCACAGATACGCAGTATTTT.